The next 27 T cell receptor beta chains were all read from a single sample in a study of immune characterization of retroperitoneal liposarcoma. Using its own MiXCR run on the PCR reads, TCRdb lists one record per CDR3 protein. Here the sample spans about 9,700 distinct CDR3 sequences, about a quarter being singletons. Specimen: tumor tissue. The receptor set was obtained from a female donor with retroperitoneal liposarcoma.

CDR3 DNA sequence: TGTGCCAGCAGCTTAGGGGGGACCTCCTACGAGCAGTACTTC. It encodes CASSLGGTSYEQYF. V is TRBV11-3 and J is TRBJ2-7; D assignment may be TRBD1 or TRBD2 (5 bases each). The CDR3 loop spans 14 amino acids. V lost 1 base and J 0 bases, leaving 7 bases between the germline ends. Germline CDR1 and CDR2: SGHNT and YENEEA.

The genes are TRBV25-1 and TRBJ2-4; D uncertain. Germline V gene sequence: CDR1 MGHDK, CDR2 SYGVNS. The V end was cut by 1 base, the J end by 13 bases, with 14 bases between. The CDR3 totals 13 residues. The CDR3 here is CASSESKGYEQYF. For the CDR3, the DNA is TGTGCCAGCAGTGAATCGAAAGGCTATGAGCAGTACTTC.

This rearrangement joins TRBV11-3 to TRBJ1-6, with unresolved D. CDR1 is SGHNT and CDR2 is YENEEA in the germline V gene. CDR3 length: 13 residues. V lost 2 bases, J lost 7 bases, and 6 bases lay in between. The DNA of the CDR3 is TGTGCCAGCAGCTTAAACATCAATTCACCCCTCCACTTT. Amino acid sequence: CASSLNINSPLHF.

This clonotype was picked up many times. The chain carries TRBV6-1 and TRBJ2-1; D unresolved. Gene TRBJ2-7 matches the end of the DNA better, so the J call may be wrong. Germline V gene sequence: CDR1 MNHNS, CDR2 SASEGT. The CDR3 has 11 residues. The CDR3 reads CASSPGNEQYF. CDR3 coding DNA: TGTGCCAGCAGTCCCGGCAATGAGCAGTACTTC.

V gene TRBV6-1 combines with J gene TRBJ1-2, with unresolved D. Trimming removed 0 bases from V and 5 bases from J, with 13 bases in between. This CDR3 has 15 amino acids. Germline lookup yields CDR1 MNHNS and CDR2 SASEGT. CDR3 DNA sequence: TGTGCCAGCAGTGAAGCGCTTGAGTCCTTATATGGCTACACCTTC. Protein sequence: CASSEALESLYGYTF.

The V call is TRBV7-2, the J call TRBJ2-1; D could derive from TRBD1 or TRBD2 (7 bases each). The V gene's germline CDR1 is SGHTA and CDR2 FQGNSA. The CDR3 length is 15 residues. V lost 7 bases, J lost 4 bases, and 17 bases lay in between. In nucleotides, the CDR3 is TGTGCCAGCAACCTCCCCAGGGGGGGATACAATGAGCAGTTCTTC. This gives the protein CASNLPRGGYNEQFF. The full variable domain, in which reference TRBV7-2 and TRBJ2-1 provide the parts outside the CDR3, is GAGVSQSPSNKVTEKGKDVELRCDPISGHTALYWYRQSLGQGLEFLIYFQGNSAPDKSGLPSDRFSAERTGGSVSTLTIQRTQQEDSAVYLCASNLPRGGYNEQFFGPGTRLTVL.

The table lists this clonotype with many counts. The V and J genes are TRBV7-2 and TRBJ2-1, with D possibly TRBD2 on 6 matching bases. Trimming pared 4 bases from V and 13 bases from J, leaving 26 bases between. The CDR3 contains 16 residues. Germline values: CDR1 SGHTA, CDR2 FQGNSA. The CDR3 DNA follows: TGTGCCAGCAGCTACCGCGGGGCCGGAGCCAAAAACATTCAGTTCTTC. As protein: CASSYRGAGAKNIQFF. The full variable domain, completed using reference TRBV7-2 and TRBJ2-1, is GAGVSQSPSNKVTEKGKDVELRCDPISGHTALYWYRQSLGQGLEFLIYFQGNSAPDKSGLPSDRFSAERTGGSVSTLTIQRTQQEDSAVYLCASSYRGAGAKNIQFFGPGTRLTVL.

J is TRBJ2-3 and V is TRBV4-1; 11 nucleotides match TRBD2. The CDR3 is 16 residues long. V lost 4 bases to trimming and J lost 0 bases; unmatched junction nucleotides: 3. CDR1 MGHRA and CDR2 YSYEKL come from the germline V gene. The CDR3, as DNA: TGCGCCAGCAGCCTCCGACTAGCGGGAAGCACAGATACGCAGTATTTT. Its translation: CASSLRLAGSTDTQYF.

This clonotype was seen a few times. This chain joins TRBV6-1 and TRBJ1-1; tentatively, D is TRBD1 (5 bases). The CDR3 is 15 amino acids. Trimming took 6 bases from V and 5 from J, leaving 19 bases between them. Germline CDR1 is MNHNS and CDR2 is SASEGT. CDR3: CASSPIPGGGTEAFF. The CDR3 DNA follows: TGTGCCAGCAGCCCGATACCGGGGGGGGGGACTGAAGCTTTCTTT.

This clonotype is medium-sized in the sample. The CDR3 here is CASAGHRSYEQYF. The CDR3 bases are TGTGCCAGCGCGGGACACCGTTCCTACGAGCAGTACTTC. This chain links TRBV7-8 with TRBJ2-7, with D perhaps TRBD1 or TRBD2 (6 bases each). Germline-derived CDR1 and CDR2 are SGHVS and FQNEAQ. The CDR3 runs 13 residues. The V and J ends lost 8 bases and 1 base respectively, with 12 bases between them.

The sample holds a few counts of this clonotype. The rearrangement joins TRBV6-1 to TRBJ2-5; 16 nucleotides line up with TRBD2. The end of the DNA fits TRBJ2-1 better, so the J call may be wrong. CDR1 is MNHNS and CDR2 is SASEGT in the germline V gene. The CDR3 loop spans 18 amino acids. CDR3 region: CASSEGVRGLAGGETQFF. In DNA, the CDR3 is TGTGCCAGCAGTGAAGGTGTACGGGGACTAGCGGGGGGGGAGACCCAGTTCTTC.

At least ten counts were recorded for this clonotype. V and J are TRBV6-6 and TRBJ2-5, with D unclear. The J call may be incorrect, as the DNA end agrees better with TRBJ2-7. In germline, CDR1 is MNHNY, CDR2 SVGAGI (reference sequence). The CDR3 consists of 14 residues. CDR3 in DNA: TGTGCCAGCAGTTACTTAGGCGGAACCTACGAGCAGTACTTC. It is translated as CASSYLGGTYEQYF.

The chain has TRBV10-3 and TRBJ2-1, with 8 bases aligning to TRBD1. The DNA end is a closer match to TRBJ2-7, so the J assignment may be wrong. The CDR3 spans 15 residues. Germline values: CDR1 ENHRY, CDR2 SYGVKD. The CDR3 loop reads CAISEMSGGYNEQYF. Here the CDR3 DNA reads TGTGCCATCAGTGAGATGTCAGGGGGCTACAATGAGCAGTACTTC.

This clonotype is classed as medium-sized (0.01 to 0.1%). This chain uses TRBV6-1 with TRBJ2-3; 9 nucleotides line up with TRBD2. V lost 2 bases to trimming and J lost 6 bases; unmatched junction nucleotides: 9. The CDR3 covers 16 residues. Germline lookup yields CDR1 MNHNS and CDR2 SASEGT. DNA of the CDR3: TGTGCCAGCAGTGAATTTAGCGGGAGTGGGGATGATACGCAGTATTTT. As protein: CASSEFSGSGDDTQYF.

The V gene is TRBV6-6, the J gene TRBJ2-5; 13 nucleotides align to TRBD2. V shed 5 bases and J 5 bases; nucleotides not matched to a gene: 5. Germline V gene lookup returns CDR1 MNHNY and CDR2 SVGAGI (reference sequence). The CDR3 has 15 residues. CDR3 sequence: CASSPGLAGRETQYF. CDR3 sequence (DNA): TGTGCCAGCAGTCCGGGACTAGCGGGACGGGAGACCCAGTACTTC.

Comment on this clonotype: A much larger clonotype is one base distant, so this may be a read error. The CDR3 DNA reads TGTGCCAGCTCGGGGCAAGGGTCAGGGCAGGACGAGCAGTTCTTC. Translated: CASSGQGSGQDEQFF. V and J are TRBV6-6 and TRBJ2-1; D tentatively reads TRBD1 or TRBD2 (5 bases each). Germline V gives CDR1 MNHNY, CDR2 SVGAGI (reference sequence). The CDR3 sequence is 15 residues long. V gave up 8 bases and J gave up 10 bases, with 24 bases separating them.

This clonotype is labeled as medium-sized. This chain links TRBV6-1 with TRBJ2-1; 12 bases line up with TRBD1. V trimming: 11 bases; J trimming: 10 bases; junction bases outside the gene matches: 12. Germline CDR1 MNHNS, CDR2 SASEGT. The CDR3 consists of 14 residues. CDR3 region: CASLGTGGGYEQFF. The CDR3, as DNA: TGTGCCTCGCTCGGGACAGGGGGCGGGTACGAGCAGTTCTTC.

By share, this clonotype counts as medium-sized. The chain employs TRBV12-3 or TRBV12-4 and TRBJ2-1; D perhaps matches TRBD1 (7 bases). The J call could be wrong; TRBJ2-7 is a better fit for the DNA end. The CDR3 covers 16 residues. The CDR3 bases are TGTGCCAGCAGGCCGGGAAAGGCAGGGGGGTGGTTCGAGCAGTACTTC. Its protein is CASRPGKAGGWFEQYF.

This clonotype was found a few times. This chain joins TRBV24-1 and TRBJ2-5; tentatively, D is TRBD2 (5 bases). The DNA end favors TRBJ2-7, so the J call may be wrong. CDR1 is KGHDR and CDR2 is SFDVKD in the germline V gene. The CDR3 has 12 amino acids. CDR3 region: CATSDSRDEQYF. The CDR3 nucleotides read TGTGCCACCAGTGATTCGCGGGACGAGCAGTACTTC.

The sample holds many counts of this clonotype. This chain connects TRBV7-2 to TRBJ2-1; a possible D gene is TRBD2 (6 bases). The J call may be incorrect, as the DNA end agrees better with TRBJ2-7. CDR1 and CDR2 (germline): SGHTA, FQGNSA. The length of the CDR3 is 15 residues. The CDR3 sequence is CASSLDSGVYNEQYF. In DNA, the CDR3 is TGTGCCAGCAGCTTAGATTCGGGGGTCTACAATGAGCAGTACTTC.

This clonotype has more than one count but fewer than ten. CDR3 nucleotide sequence: TGTGCCAGCAGCCCCGGCAGGGGGCGAGCCTATGGCTACACCTTC. Translated, it gives CASSPGRGRAYGYTF. The J gene is TRBJ1-2, the V gene TRBV6-1; the match to TRBD1 covers 8 bases. Trimming removed 6 bases from V and 4 bases from J; junction bases left unmatched: 10. CDR3 size: 15 residues. Germline loops: CDR1 MNHNS, CDR2 SASEGT.

The chain is built from TRBV25-1 and TRBJ2-1, with TRBD1 matching over 8 bases. The germline V gene has CDR1 MGHDK and CDR2 SYGVNS. V shed 7 bases, J shed 10 bases, and the junction held 9 bases outside the gene matches. The CDR3 has 13 amino acids. The CDR3 DNA sequence: TGTGCCAGCACGAGGCAGGGGGCGTACGAGCAGTTCTTC. Amino acid sequence: CASTRQGAYEQFF.

Only a few counts were recorded for this clonotype. A single base separates this from a much larger clone, so it may be a read error. This chain joins TRBV12-3 or TRBV12-4 and TRBJ2-4; TRBD1 matches 9 bases. The J call may be wrong; the DNA end is better matched by TRBJ2-1. The CDR3 covers 17 residues. CDR3 coding DNA: TGTGCCAGCAGTCCCCGGGGGACAGGGTTAGCCAAAAACATTCAGTTCTTC. Translated: CASSPRGTGLAKNIQFF.

This clonotype was seen a handful of times. This chain links TRBV7-6 with TRBJ2-1, with TRBD2 matching over 11 bases. The CDR3 extends over 15 amino acids. Germline CDR1 and CDR2: SGHVS and FNYEAQ. V shed 5 bases, J shed 4 bases, and the junction held 4 bases outside the gene matches. The CDR3 spells CASSATSGGYNEQFF. For the CDR3, the DNA is TGTGCCAGCAGCGCCACTAGCGGGGGTTACAATGAGCAGTTCTTC.

DNA of the CDR3: TGTGCTAGTGCCCAGGGACAGGGACAAGATACGCAGTATTTT. Translated, it gives CASAQGQGQDTQYF. This rearrangement joins TRBV12-5 to TRBJ2-3, with 9 bases identical to TRBD1. Trimming took 7 bases from V and 5 from J; bases not matched to a gene: 7. The germline V gene has CDR1 LGHNT and CDR2 FRNRAP. The CDR3 has 14 residues.

By sample share, this clonotype is medium-sized. J is TRBJ2-7 and V is TRBV11-3, with TRBD2 matching over 7 bases. Germline V CDR1 and CDR2: SGHNT, YENEEA. V was clipped by 1 base and J by 4 bases; unmatched bases: 7. There are 15 residues in the CDR3. In DNA form, the CDR3 reads TGTGCCAGCAGCTTAGTCGGCGGGAGCAGGTACGAGCAGTACTTC. Protein product: CASSLVGGSRYEQYF. The whole variable domain, filled in from reference TRBV11-3 and TRBJ2-7, reads EAGVVQSPRYKIIEKKQPVAFWCNPISGHNTLYWYLQNLGQGPELLIRYENEEAVDDSQLPKDRFSAERLKGVDSTLKIQPAELGDSAVYLCASSLVGGSRYEQYFGPGTRLTVT.

In its sample, this clonotype was seen a few times. It may be a read error: a sequence one base away is much more abundant. This chain connects TRBV6-6 to TRBJ2-5; the match to TRBD2 covers 10 bases. The better agreement between TRBJ2-7 and the DNA end casts doubt on the J call. The CDR3 contains 16 residues. The germline V gene has CDR1 MNHNY and CDR2 SVGAGI (reference sequence). The CDR3 region has the DNA TGTGCCAGCAGTTACTCCCTAGCGGGAGAGCGAGACGAGCAGTACTTC. Its translation is CASSYSLAGERDEQYF.